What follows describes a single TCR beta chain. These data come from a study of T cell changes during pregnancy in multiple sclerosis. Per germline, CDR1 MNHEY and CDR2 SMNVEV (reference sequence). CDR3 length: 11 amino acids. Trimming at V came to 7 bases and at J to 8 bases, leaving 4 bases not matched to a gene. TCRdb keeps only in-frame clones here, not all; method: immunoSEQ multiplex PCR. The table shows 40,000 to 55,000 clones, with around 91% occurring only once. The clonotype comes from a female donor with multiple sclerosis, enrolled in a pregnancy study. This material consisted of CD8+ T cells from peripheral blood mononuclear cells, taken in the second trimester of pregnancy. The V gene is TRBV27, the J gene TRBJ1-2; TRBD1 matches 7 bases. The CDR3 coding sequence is TGTGCCAGCACAGGGGGAGGAGGCTACACCTTC. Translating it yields CASTGGGGYTF.